One sample yielded the 24 T cell receptor beta chains listed below, sequenced in a study of shared clonotypes between healthy human individuals (TCRdb year 2020). The library was made by the immunoSEQ multiplex PCR assay. The source is immuneACCESS, and TCRdb retained only in-frame sequences with V and J called. Part of the clones is not carried over; for the studies checked, unresolved V genes explain less than half of this, and the remainder is unexplained. Here the sample has around 990,000 clones; about 72% occur a single time. Jointly, the top ten make up about 0.89% of the sample. The source material was memory CD4+ T cells from PBMCs. Taken with the paper, the label for cell subset or site translates to: CD45RA-negative fraction. The receptors come from a man younger than 35 in good health. Some clones in this sample may be carry-over from other donors' samples.

CDR3 residues: CASRRTGGTGELFF. CDR3 DNA sequence: TGTGCCAGCAGGCGTACCGGGGGTACCGGGGAGCTGTTTTTT. This chain uses TRBV6-5 with TRBJ2-2; D perhaps matches TRBD2 (6 bases). Trimming took off 6 bases at V and 5 bases at J, with 13 bases between the two ends. Germline values: CDR1 MNHEY, CDR2 SVGAGI. The CDR3 is 14 residues long.

Comment on this clone: This sample also contains other DNA sequences that code for the same CDR3. The rearrangement joins TRBV7-3 to TRBJ2-3; TRBD1 agrees at 9 bases. Germline-derived CDR1 and CDR2 are SGHTA and FQGTGA. This CDR3 has 14 amino acids. The ends lost 2 bases at V and 3 bases at J; junction bases unmatched: 0. CDR3 region: CASSLDRGTDTQYF. CDR3 coding DNA: TGTGCCAGCAGCTTAGACAGGGGGACAGATACGCAGTATTTT.

The chain is built from TRBV7-9 and TRBJ2-2; 8 bases align to TRBD1. This CDR3 comprises 19 residues. CDR1 is SEHNR, CDR2 FQNEAQ, per germline (reference sequence). V lost 3 bases to trimming and J lost 1 base; unmatched junction nucleotides: 13. CDR3 DNA sequence: TGTGCCAGCAGCTTTTCTTGGTTACGCGGGACAGGGAACACCGGGGAGCTGTTTTTT. This gives the protein CASSFSWLRGTGNTGELFF. The full variable domain, its missing parts supplied by reference TRBV7-9 and TRBJ2-2, is DTGVSQNPRHKITKRGQNVTFRCDPISEHNRLYWYRQTLGQGPEFLTYFQNEAQLEKSRLLSDRFSAERPKGSFSTLEIQRTEQGDSAMYLCASSFSWLRGTGNTGELFFGEGSRLTVL.

The table lists this clone with a few counts. A read error may produce the germline difference seen at one junction end. V usage is TRBV20-1 and J usage is TRBJ1-2; 8 nucleotides agree with TRBD1. From germline, CDR1 is DFQATT and CDR2 SNEGSKA (reference sequence). The CDR3 has 10 amino acids. CDR3 protein: CSARLGTGAF. The CDR3 DNA is TGCAGTGCTAGATTGGGGACAGGCGCGTTC.

V usage is TRBV5-1 and J usage is TRBJ2-1, with 10 bases lining up with TRBD2. Trimming removed 7 bases from V and 0 bases from J; junction bases left unmatched: 4. The CDR3 length is 15 residues. Germline-derived CDR1 and CDR2 are SGHRS and YFSETQ. CDR3 nucleotides: TGCGCCAGCGGTCCTAGCGGGGGCTCCTACAATGAGCAGTTCTTC. This codes for CASGPSGGSYNEQFF.

The gene calls are TRBV28 and TRBJ2-1, with 11 nucleotides matching TRBD2. The CDR3 length is 19 residues. Germline CDR1 MDHEN, CDR2 SYDVKM. J was trimmed by 2 bases and V by 5 bases; bases with no gene match: 14. CDR3 amino acids: CASSPPGLAGGGTYNEQFF. DNA for the CDR3: TGTGCCAGCAGTCCTCCCGGGCTAGCGGGAGGCGGGACCTACAATGAGCAGTTCTTC. Full variable domain (outside the CDR3, taken from reference TRBV28 and TRBJ2-1): DVKVTQSSRYLVKRTGEKVFLECVQDMDHENMFWYRQDPGLGLRLIYFSYDVKMKEKGDIPEGYSVSREKKERFSLILESASTNQTSMYLCASSPPGLAGGGTYNEQFFGPGTRLTVL.

The rearrangement joins TRBV5-8 to TRBJ2-7, with no clear D. This CDR3 is built from 14 residues. V was cut by 6 bases and J by 8 bases, with 21 bases left in between. Germline V CDR1 and CDR2: SGHTS, YDEGEE. The CDR3 DNA is TGTGCCAGCAACTCACTGAGATTTGGATTGAAGCAGTACTTC. Residues: CASNSLRFGLKQYF.

The chain couples TRBV7-2 to TRBJ1-1; a possible D gene is TRBD1 (6 bases). Germline CDR1 reads SGHTA; CDR2 reads FQGNSA. This CDR3 region has 11 residues. V was pared by 5 bases and J by 11 bases, with 12 bases between. CDR3 DNA sequence: TGTGCCAGCAGCCAAACAGGGAGGGCTTTCTTT. It translates to CASSQTGRAFF.

This clone was picked up one time. This chain uses TRBV11-2 with TRBJ2-7, with D maybe TRBD2 (6 bases). This CDR3 region has 18 residues. V lost 1 base, J lost 5 bases, and 24 bases lay in between. Germline loops: CDR1 SGHAT, CDR2 FQNNGV. CDR3 nucleotides: TGTGCCAGCAGCTTAGGGGTCTTCGTATCGGGAGCTCGCAACGAGCAGTACTTC. It specifies CASSLGVFVSGARNEQYF.

This chain connects TRBV2 to TRBJ1-1; D might be TRBD1 (6 bases). Germline V lookup: CDR1 SNHLY, CDR2 FYNNEI. The CDR3 sequence is 14 residues long. The V end was cut by 5 bases, the J end by 4 bases, with 14 bases between. DNA of the CDR3: TGTGCCAGCAGTTACGACAGGATATTCACTGAAGCTTTCTTT. This codes for CASSYDRIFTEAFF.

V usage is TRBV30 and J usage is TRBJ1-2, with 8 bases that match TRBD1. CDR1 is GTSNPN and CDR2 is SVGIG in the germline V gene (reference sequence). The length of the CDR3 is 16 residues. V shed 1 base and J 4 bases; nucleotides not matched to a gene: 11. In DNA, the CDR3 is TGTGCCTGGAGTGGACCGATTCAGGGGGCAGCCTATGGCTACACCTTC. Translated: CAWSGPIQGAAYGYTF.

The CDR3 DNA reads TGTGCCTGGGACCAAGACAGGGGTAGCACAGATACGCAGTATTTT. Amino acids: CAWDQDRGSTDTQYF. V usage is TRBV30 and J usage is TRBJ2-3; TRBD1 aligns across 8 bases. Germline CDR1 GTSNPN, CDR2 SVGIG (reference sequence). The CDR3 is 15 amino acids. J lost 0 bases, V lost 5 bases, and 7 bases had no gene match.

The genes are TRBV30 and TRBJ1-6, with D unresolved. Trimming took off 0 bases at V and 7 bases at J, with 7 bases between the two ends. The germline V gene encodes CDR1 GTSNPN and CDR2 SVGIG (reference sequence). The CDR3 consists of 13 residues. For the CDR3, the DNA is TGTGCCTGGAGTGTAACCCTCAATTCACCCCTCCACTTT. This translates into CAWSVTLNSPLHF.

The chain carries TRBV7-2 and TRBJ2-1, with 9 bases identical to TRBD2. The CDR3 spans 17 residues. Germline CDR1 reads SGHTA; CDR2 reads FQGNSA. Losses at the gene ends were 3 bases for V and 7 bases for J; bases not matched to a gene: 13. The CDR3 DNA follows: TGTGCCAGCAGCTTTGGGTATCCCGGGACTAGCTGGAATGAGCAGTTCTTC. This translates into CASSFGYPGTSWNEQFF.

This clone has at least ten counts. The chain recombines TRBV5-1 with TRBJ2-7; D ambiguous. The CDR3 extends over 14 amino acids. Per germline, CDR1 SGHRS and CDR2 YFSETQ. Trimming took 1 base from V and 2 from J, leaving 10 bases between them. CDR3 DNA sequence: TGCGCCAGCAGCTTGTCAGTAGGGACCTACGAGCAGTACTTC. Its translation: CASSLSVGTYEQYF. The full variable domain, with the rest looked up from reference TRBV5-1 and TRBJ2-7, is KAGVTQTPRYLIKTRGQQVTLSCSPISGHRSVSWYQQTPGQGLQFLFEYFSETQRNKGNFPGRFSGRQFSNSRSEMNVSTLELGDSALYLCASSLSVGTYEQYFGPGTRLTVT.

This chain joins TRBV27 and TRBJ2-7; D is unresolved. Germline loops: CDR1 MNHEY, CDR2 SMNVEV (reference sequence). The V gene lost 8 bases and the J gene lost 4 bases, with 12 bases spanning the gap. The CDR3 is 12 residues long. CDR3 sequence reads: CASGLTAYEQYF. The CDR3 nucleotides are TGTGCCAGCGGCTTGACTGCATACGAGCAGTACTTC.

V and J are TRBV19 and TRBJ1-3; D gene uncertain. V gave up 5 bases and J gave up 4 bases, with 12 bases separating them. CDR3 length: 14 residues. Germline assignment: CDR1 LNHDA and CDR2 SQIVND (reference sequence). The CDR3: CASSATRGGNTIYF. CDR3 nucleotide sequence: TGTGCCAGTAGTGCGACCCGCGGAGGAAACACCATATATTTT.

The chain carries TRBV6-6 and TRBJ2-2, with 9 bases identical to TRBD2. With V trimmed by 5 bases and J by 4 bases, 5 bases remained unmatched. The CDR3 is 15 residues long. Germline values: CDR1 MNHNY, CDR2 SVGAGI (reference sequence). The CDR3 sequence: CASSRGTSSTGELFF. As DNA, the CDR3 is TGTGCCAGCAGTCGTGGGACTAGCAGCACCGGGGAGCTGTTTTTT.

The chain carries TRBV7-2 and TRBJ2-1, with D perhaps TRBD2 (6 bases). Germline lookup yields CDR1 SGHTA and CDR2 FQGNSA. The CDR3 is 15 residues long. Trimming left V 2 bases short and J 4 bases short, with 12 bases between. The CDR3 sequence is CASSLSVAEYNEQFF. CDR3 nucleotide sequence: TGTGCCAGCAGCTTATCTGTAGCGGAGTACAATGAGCAGTTCTTC.

J is TRBJ1-5 and V is TRBV30, with a tentative D call TRBD1 (6 bases). Looked up from germline, CDR1 is GTSNPN and CDR2 is SVGIG (reference sequence). This CDR3 has 15 amino acids. The ends were cut back, 0 bases at V and 0 bases at J, with 9 bases in the middle. CDR3 protein: CAWSVGGYSNQPQHF. Here the CDR3 DNA reads TGTGCCTGGAGTGTAGGGGGATATAGCAATCAGCCCCAGCATTTT.

This clone was seen many times. The chain employs TRBV27 and TRBJ2-1, with D unclear. V was shortened by 5 bases and J by 9 bases, with 14 bases between the two germline ends. The germline CDR1 and CDR2 sequences are MNHEY and SMNVEV (reference sequence). The CDR3 loop spans 13 amino acids. The CDR3 DNA sequence: TGTGCCAGCAGTCCCCGCGGACGCGGTGAGCAGTTCTTC. Encoded protein: CASSPRGRGEQFF.

The V and J genes are TRBV7-2 and TRBJ1-2; a weak D match, TRBD1 (6 bases). The germline CDR1 and CDR2 sequences are SGHTA and FQGNSA. There are 12 residues in the CDR3. Between the trimmed V and J ends, which lost 5 bases and 11 bases, there was a span of 15 bases. The chain's CDR3 is CASSIRDTHYTF. CDR3 in DNA: TGTGCCAGCAGCATTCGGGACACCCATTACACCTTC.

Comment on this clone: A clone one base away is much larger, so this may be a read error. The chain's CDR3 is CASSGAVEAFF. The CDR3 region has the DNA TGTGCCAGCAGTGGTGCAGTCGAAGCTTTCTTT. This sequence joins TRBV25-1 and TRBJ1-1; D is uncertain. The V gene lost 4 bases and the J gene lost 8 bases, with 8 bases spanning the gap. Germline CDR1 and CDR2: MGHDK and SYGVNS. The length of the CDR3 is 11 residues.

This sequence joins TRBV5-4 and TRBJ2-5; 8 nucleotides align to TRBD1. V lost 4 bases and J lost 4; bases outside the gene matches: 3. The CDR3 has 13 residues. The germline V gene encodes CDR1 SGHNT and CDR2 YYREEE (reference sequence). This CDR3 reads CASSDRGGETQYF. DNA for the CDR3: TGTGCCAGCAGCGACAGGGGCGGAGAGACCCAGTACTTC.